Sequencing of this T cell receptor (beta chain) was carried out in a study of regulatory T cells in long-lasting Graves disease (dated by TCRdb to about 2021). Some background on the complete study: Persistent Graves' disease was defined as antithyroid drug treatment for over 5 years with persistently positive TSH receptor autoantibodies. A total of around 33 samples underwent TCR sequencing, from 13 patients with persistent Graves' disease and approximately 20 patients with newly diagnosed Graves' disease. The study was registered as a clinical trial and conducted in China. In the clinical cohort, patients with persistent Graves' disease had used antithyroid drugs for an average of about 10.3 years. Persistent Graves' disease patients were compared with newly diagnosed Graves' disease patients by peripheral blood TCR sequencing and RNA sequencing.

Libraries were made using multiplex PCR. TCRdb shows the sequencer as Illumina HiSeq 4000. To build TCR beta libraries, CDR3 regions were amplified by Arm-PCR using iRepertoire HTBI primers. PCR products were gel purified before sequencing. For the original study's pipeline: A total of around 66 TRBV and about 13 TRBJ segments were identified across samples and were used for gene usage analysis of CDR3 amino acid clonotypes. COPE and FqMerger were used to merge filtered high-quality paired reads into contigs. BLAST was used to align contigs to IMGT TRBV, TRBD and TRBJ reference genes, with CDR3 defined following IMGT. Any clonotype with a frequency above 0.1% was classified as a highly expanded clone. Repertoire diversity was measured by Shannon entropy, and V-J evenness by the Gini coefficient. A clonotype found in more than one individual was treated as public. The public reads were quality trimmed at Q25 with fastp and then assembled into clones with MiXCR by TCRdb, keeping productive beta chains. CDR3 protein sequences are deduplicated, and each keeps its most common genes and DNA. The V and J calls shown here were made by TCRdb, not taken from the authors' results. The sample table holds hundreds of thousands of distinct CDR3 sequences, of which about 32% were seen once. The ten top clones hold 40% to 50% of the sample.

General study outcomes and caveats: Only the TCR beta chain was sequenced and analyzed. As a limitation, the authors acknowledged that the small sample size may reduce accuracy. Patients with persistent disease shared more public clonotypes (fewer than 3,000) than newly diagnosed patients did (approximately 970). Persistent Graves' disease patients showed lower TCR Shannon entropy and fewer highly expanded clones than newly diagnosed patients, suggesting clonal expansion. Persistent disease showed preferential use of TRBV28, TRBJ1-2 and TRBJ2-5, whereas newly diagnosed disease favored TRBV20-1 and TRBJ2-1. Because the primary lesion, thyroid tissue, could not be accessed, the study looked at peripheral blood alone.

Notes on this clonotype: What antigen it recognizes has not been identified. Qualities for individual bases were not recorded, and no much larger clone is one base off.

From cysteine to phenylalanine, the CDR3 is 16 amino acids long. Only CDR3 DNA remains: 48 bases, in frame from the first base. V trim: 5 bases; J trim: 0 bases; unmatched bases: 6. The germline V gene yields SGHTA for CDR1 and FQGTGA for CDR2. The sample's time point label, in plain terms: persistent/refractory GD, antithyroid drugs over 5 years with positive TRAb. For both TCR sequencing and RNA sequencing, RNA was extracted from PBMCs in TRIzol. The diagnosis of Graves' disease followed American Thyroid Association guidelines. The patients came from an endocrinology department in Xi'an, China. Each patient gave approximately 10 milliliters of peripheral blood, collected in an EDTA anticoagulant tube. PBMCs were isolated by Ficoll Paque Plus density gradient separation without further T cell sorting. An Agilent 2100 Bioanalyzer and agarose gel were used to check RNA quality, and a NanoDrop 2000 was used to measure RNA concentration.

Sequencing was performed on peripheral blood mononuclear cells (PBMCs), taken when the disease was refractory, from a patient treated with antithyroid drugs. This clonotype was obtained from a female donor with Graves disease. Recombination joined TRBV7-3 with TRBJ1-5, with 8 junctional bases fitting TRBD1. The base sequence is TGTGCCAGCAGCCCAGGGACAGGAGATAGCAATCAGCCCCAGCATTTT. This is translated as CASSPGTGDSNQPQHF.